The 22 T cell receptor beta chains in this list originate from one sample, sequenced in a study of blood T cell repertoires in COVID-19. Profiled with immunoSEQ multiplex PCR; TCRdb holds only in-frame clones, not every one. Among around 130,000 clones listed, approximately 88% were seen once. The sample was peripheral blood. These receptors were collected from a man aged 65-85 years with active COVID-19.

V is TRBV3-1 (or the pseudogene TRBV3-2) and J is TRBJ2-3; D may be TRBD2 (7 bases). The germline CDR1 and CDR2 sequences are LGHDT and YNNKEL (reference sequence). The CDR3 covers 16 residues. Trimming took 1 base from V and 2 from J, leaving 13 bases between them. This chain's CDR3 is CASSQARGGNTDTQYF. In nucleotides, the CDR3 is TGTGCCAGCAGCCAAGCGAGGGGGGGGAACACAGATACGCAGTATTTT.

This chain connects TRBV11-2 to TRBJ2-5; a weak D match, TRBD1 (7 bases). CDR1 and CDR2 (germline): SGHAT, FQNNGV. Trimming shortened V by 5 bases and J by 5 bases, and 12 bases separated the two germline ends. This CDR3 region has 13 residues. CDR3 nucleotides: TGTGCCAGCAGCACACAGGGGAGGGAGACCCAGTACTTC. This encodes CASSTQGRETQYF.

The chain combines TRBV4-3 with TRBJ2-1; 7 bases are a match to TRBD2. Losses at the gene ends were 2 bases for V and 6 bases for J; bases not matched to a gene: 7. The CDR3 is 15 amino acids. Per germline, CDR1 LGHNA and CDR2 YSLEER. This CDR3 reads CASSQPTSQINEQFF. The CDR3, as DNA: TGCGCCAGCAGCCAACCGACTAGCCAAATCAATGAGCAGTTCTTC.

V is TRBV5-1 and J is TRBJ2-2; 14 positions agree with TRBD2. The ends lost 3 bases at V and 6 bases at J; junction bases unmatched: 1. The CDR3 has 15 amino acids. The germline CDR1 and CDR2 sequences are SGHRS and YFSETQ. The CDR3 is CASSWGLAGAGELFF. As DNA, the CDR3 is TGCGCCAGCAGCTGGGGACTAGCGGGAGCCGGGGAGCTGTTTTTT. Combining the CDR3 with reference TRBV5-1 and TRBJ2-2 gives the whole variable domain KAGVTQTPRYLIKTRGQQVTLSCSPISGHRSVSWYQQTPGQGLQFLFEYFSETQRNKGNFPGRFSGRQFSNSRSEMNVSTLELGDSALYLCASSWGLAGAGELFFGEGSRLTVL.

The rearrangement uses TRBV11-2 and TRBJ2-1, with a tentative D call TRBD1 (6 bases). The CDR3 extends over 17 amino acids. Between the trimmed V and J ends, which lost 2 bases and 2 bases, there was a span of 16 bases. CDR1 and CDR2 from the germline V gene are SGHAT and FQNNGV. The CDR3 sequence is CASSLRFLQGPYNEQFF. The CDR3 DNA reads as TGTGCCAGCAGCTTACGCTTTTTACAGGGCCCCTACAATGAGCAGTTCTTC.

This CDR3 is CASSLMGQGGETQYF. In DNA form, the CDR3 reads TGCGCCAGCAGCTTGATGGGACAGGGCGGGGAGACCCAGTACTTC. This rearrangement joins TRBV5-1 to TRBJ2-5; TRBD1 agrees at 9 bases. Germline assignment: CDR1 SGHRS and CDR2 YFSETQ. The V and J ends lost 1 base and 5 bases, in that order; junction bases with no gene match: 6. This CDR3 is built from 15 residues.

This chain uses TRBV28 with TRBJ2-6; D is possibly TRBD1 (6 bases). The CDR3 runs to 16 residues. Deletions cut 6 bases from V and 7 bases from J, with 19 bases between. CDR1 is MDHEN, CDR2 SYDVKM, per germline. The CDR3 region has the DNA TGTGCCAGCAGGACGGACAGTTTCCTCGGAGCCAACGTCCTGACTTTC. This gives the protein CASRTDSFLGANVLTF.

V gene TRBV19 combines with J gene TRBJ2-7, with 10 bases aligning to TRBD1. The CDR3 is 16 amino acids. The germline gives CDR1 LNHDA, CDR2 SQIVND (reference sequence). V dropped 4 bases and J dropped 2; count of bases not matched to a gene: 8. The CDR3 DNA reads as TGTGCCAGTAGTAAAGGGGGACAGGGGCTTACCTACGAGCAGTACTTC. Translation gives CASSKGGQGLTYEQYF.

The chain combines TRBV11-3 with TRBJ2-3, with TRBD2 matching over 10 bases. CDR3 length equals 16 residues. The V and J ends lost 5 bases and 1 base, in that order; junction bases with no gene match: 6. Per germline, CDR1 SGHNT and CDR2 YENEEA. The CDR3 DNA follows: TGTGCCAGCAGCCCCCGGACTAGCGGTCGCACAGATACGCAGTATTTT. Its protein is CASSPRTSGRTDTQYF.

This rearrangement joins TRBV5-1 to TRBJ2-1; the match to TRBD2 covers 8 bases. CDR3 length equals 15 residues. CDR1 SGHRS and CDR2 YFSETQ come from the germline V gene. V shed 4 bases and J 4 bases; nucleotides not matched to a gene: 7. The DNA of the CDR3 is TGCGCCAGCAGCCCCATAGCGGGACTTTACAATGAGCAGTTCTTC. It specifies CASSPIAGLYNEQFF.

The chain carries TRBV18 and TRBJ2-3; D is undetermined. This CDR3 spans 12 amino acids. Germline lookup yields CDR1 KGHSH and CDR2 LQKENI. V lost 2 bases and J lost 5, with 5 bases in between. CDR3 bases: TGTGCCAGCTCACCAGGCGGAGATACGCAGTATTTT. Translation: CASSPGGDTQYF.

This sequence joins TRBV30 and TRBJ2-5; TRBD1 agrees at 7 bases. V lost 2 bases and J lost 4; bases outside the gene matches: 7. The germline V gene has CDR1 GTSNPN and CDR2 SVGIG (reference sequence). The CDR3 is 14 amino acids. CDR3 sequence: CAWSQGEVGETQYF. CDR3 sequence (DNA): TGTGCCTGGAGTCAGGGGGAAGTAGGAGAGACCCAGTACTTC.

The chain is built from TRBV25-1 and TRBJ2-4; possible D gene TRBD1, 6 bases. Trimming pared 2 bases from V and 2 bases from J, leaving 7 bases between. The CDR3 sequence is 14 residues long. Germline V gene data show CDR1 as MGHDK and CDR2 as SYGVNS. CDR3 coding DNA: TGTGCCAGCAGTGAACAGGGGACCAAAAACATTCAGTACTTC. It is translated as CASSEQGTKNIQYF.

This clone was seen more than once but under ten times. The chain is built from TRBV15 and TRBJ1-4, with TRBD1 identical over 11 bases. CDR3 length equals 17 residues. The germline V gene has CDR1 LNHNV and CDR2 YYDKDF (reference sequence). J was trimmed by 8 bases and V by 0 bases; bases with no gene match: 8. CDR3 region: CATSRERAGQGEEKLFF. DNA for the CDR3: TGTGCCACCAGCAGAGAGCGAGCGGGACAGGGGGAAGAAAAACTGTTTTTT. The full variable domain, its missing parts supplied by reference TRBV15 and TRBJ1-4, is DAMVIQNPRYQVTQFGKPVTLSCSQTLNHNVMYWYQQKSSQAPKLLFHYYDKDFNNEADTPDNFQSRRPNTSFCFLDIRSPGLGDTAMYLCATSRERAGQGEEKLFFGSGTQLSVL.

V gene TRBV9 combines with J gene TRBJ1-1, with no clear D. The V gene's germline CDR1 is SGDLS and CDR2 YYNGEE. V shed 2 bases and J shed 4 bases, with 12 bases lying between them. The CDR3 covers 14 residues. The CDR3 region is CASSVGGRRTEAFF. The DNA for the CDR3 is TGTGCCAGCAGCGTGGGAGGTCGGCGCACTGAAGCTTTCTTT. The whole variable domain, filled in from reference TRBV9 and TRBJ1-1, reads DSGVTQTPKHLITATGQRVTLRCSPRSGDLSVYWYQQSLDQGLQFLIQYYNGEERAKGNILERFSAQQFPDLHSELNLSSLELGDSALYFCASSVGGRRTEAFFGQGTRLTVV.

This clone was detected only once. The chain combines TRBV7-3 with TRBJ2-1, with D perhaps matching TRBD2 (6 bases). The germline CDR1 and CDR2 sequences are SGHTA and FQGTGA. The CDR3 has 17 residues. V lost 5 bases to trimming and J lost 7 bases, with 24 bases between them. The CDR3 loop is CASSQGQSPGGKNEQFF. The CDR3 DNA reads as TGTGCCAGCAGCCAAGGGCAGAGCCCCGGGGGTAAAAATGAGCAGTTCTTC. The whole variable domain, remainder taken from reference TRBV7-3 and TRBJ2-1, is GAGVSQTPSNKVTEKGKYVELRCDPISGHTALYWYRQSLGQGPEFLIYFQGTGAADDSGLPNDRFFAVRPEGSVSTLKIQRTERGDSAVYLCASSQGQSPGGKNEQFFGPGTRLTVL.

The chain combines TRBV2 with TRBJ1-5; 7 bases are a match to TRBD1. CDR1 is SNHLY and CDR2 is FYNNEI in the germline V gene. Losses at the gene ends were 6 bases for V and 6 bases for J; bases not matched to a gene: 14. There are 16 residues in the CDR3. The DNA for the CDR3 is TGTGCCAGCAGCGACTCCAAAACAGGGGCGGGTCAGCCCCAGCATTTT. Amino acids: CASSDSKTGAGQPQHF.

The chain couples TRBV4-3 to TRBJ2-4; D is uncertain. CDR1 and CDR2 from the germline V gene are LGHNA and YSLEER. The CDR3 sequence is 14 residues long. V was trimmed by 0 bases and J by 2 bases, leaving 5 bases between them. The CDR3, as DNA: TGCGCCAGCAGCCAAGAAAATACCAAAAACATTCAGTACTTC. Encoded protein: CASSQENTKNIQYF.

The chain links TRBV5-1 to TRBJ1-4, with D possibly TRBD1 on 6 matching bases. The V end was cut by 5 bases, the J end by 8 bases, with 19 bases between. CDR3 length: 15 residues. Germline CDR1 is SGHRS and CDR2 is YFSETQ. The CDR3 spells CASSPSRGRGEKLFF. CDR3 DNA: TGCGCCAGCAGTCCGAGCAGGGGACGAGGAGAAAAACTGTTTTTT.

V gene TRBV4-3 combines with J gene TRBJ1-1, with 7 positions matching TRBD1. This CDR3 region has 17 residues. The trim removed 0 bases at V and 0 bases at J, leaving 7 bases unmatched. The germline gives CDR1 LGHNA, CDR2 YSLEER. CDR3: CASSQERTGILNTEAFF. DNA for the CDR3: TGCGCCAGCAGCCAAGAAAGGACAGGCATATTGAACACTGAAGCTTTCTTT.

This clone was recorded once. The chain joins TRBV6-2 or TRBV6-3 to TRBJ2-7; TRBD1 matches at 8 bases. CDR3 length: 15 residues. Trimming removed 2 bases from V and 2 bases from J; junction bases left unmatched: 5. The germline gives CDR1 MNHEY, CDR2 SVGEGT. In nucleotides, the CDR3 is TGTGCCAGCAGTTACCTTGGGACAGGCCCCTACGAGCAGTACTTC. Its protein is CASSYLGTGPYEQYF.

This chain connects TRBV28 to TRBJ2-3; TRBD2 matches at 10 bases. The V segment lost 3 bases and the J segment 2 bases; nucleotides outside the gene matches: 5. The germline V gene encodes CDR1 MDHEN and CDR2 SYDVKM. This CDR3 is 16 amino acids long. CDR3 residues: CASSLALAGLTDTQYF. The CDR3 region has the DNA TGTGCCAGCAGTTTGGCACTAGCGGGACTCACAGATACGCAGTATTTT. Complete variable domain (other parts from reference TRBV28 and TRBJ2-3): DVKVTQSSRYLVKRTGEKVFLECVQDMDHENMFWYRQDPGLGLRLIYFSYDVKMKEKGDIPEGYSVSREKKERFSLILESASTNQTSMYLCASSLALAGLTDTQYFGPGTRLTVL.